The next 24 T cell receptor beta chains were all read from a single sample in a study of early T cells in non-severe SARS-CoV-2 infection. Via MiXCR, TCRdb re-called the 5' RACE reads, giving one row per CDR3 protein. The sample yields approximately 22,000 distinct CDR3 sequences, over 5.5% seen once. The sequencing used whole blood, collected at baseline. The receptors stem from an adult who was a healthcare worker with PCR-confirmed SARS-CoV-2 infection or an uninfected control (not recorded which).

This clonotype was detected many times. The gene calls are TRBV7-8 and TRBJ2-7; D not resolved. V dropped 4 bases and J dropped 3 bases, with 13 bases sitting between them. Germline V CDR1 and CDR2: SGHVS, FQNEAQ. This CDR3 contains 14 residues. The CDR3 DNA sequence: TGTGCCAGCAGCTCCTCGGTTACGGGCTACGAGCAGTACTTC. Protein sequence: CASSSSVTGYEQYF.

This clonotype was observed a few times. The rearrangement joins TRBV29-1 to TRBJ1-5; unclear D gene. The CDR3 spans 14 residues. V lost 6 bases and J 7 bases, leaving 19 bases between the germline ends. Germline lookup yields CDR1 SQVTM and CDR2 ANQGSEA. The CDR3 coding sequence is TGCAGCGTCGCCCCGGCCCAAGGTGGCCAGCCCCAGCATTTT. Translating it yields CSVAPAQGGQPQHF.

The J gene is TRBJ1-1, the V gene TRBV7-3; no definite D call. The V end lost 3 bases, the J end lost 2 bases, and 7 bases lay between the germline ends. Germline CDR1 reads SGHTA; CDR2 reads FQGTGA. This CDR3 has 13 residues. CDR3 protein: CASSFSENTEAFF. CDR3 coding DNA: TGTGCCAGCAGCTTTTCAGAAAACACTGAAGCTTTCTTT. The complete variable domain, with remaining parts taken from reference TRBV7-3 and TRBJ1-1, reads GAGVSQTPSNKVTEKGKYVELRCDPISGHTALYWYRQSLGQGPEFLIYFQGTGAADDSGLPNDRFFAVRPEGSVSTLKIQRTERGDSAVYLCASSFSENTEAFFGQGTRLTVV.

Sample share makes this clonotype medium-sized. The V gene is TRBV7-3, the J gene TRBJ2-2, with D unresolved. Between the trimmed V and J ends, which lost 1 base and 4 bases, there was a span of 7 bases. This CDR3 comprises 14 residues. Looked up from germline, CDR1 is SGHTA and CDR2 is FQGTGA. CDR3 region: CASSLKGITGELFF. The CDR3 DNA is TGTGCCAGCAGCTTAAAAGGGATCACCGGGGAGCTGTTTTTT.

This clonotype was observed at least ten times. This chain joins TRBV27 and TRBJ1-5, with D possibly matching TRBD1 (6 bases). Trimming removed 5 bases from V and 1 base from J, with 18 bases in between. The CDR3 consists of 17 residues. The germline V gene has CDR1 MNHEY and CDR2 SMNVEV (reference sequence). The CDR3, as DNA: TGTGCCAGCAGTCCCGTGCCTTGGACAGCCAGCAATCAGCCCCAGCATTTT. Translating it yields CASSPVPWTASNQPQHF.

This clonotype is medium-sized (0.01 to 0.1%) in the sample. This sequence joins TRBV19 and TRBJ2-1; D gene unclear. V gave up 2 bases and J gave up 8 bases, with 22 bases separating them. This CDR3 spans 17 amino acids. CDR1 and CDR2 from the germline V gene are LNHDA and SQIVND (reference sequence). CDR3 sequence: CASSIPRGRDWVDEQFF. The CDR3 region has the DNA TGTGCCAGTAGTATACCCCGTGGACGTGATTGGGTGGATGAGCAGTTCTTC. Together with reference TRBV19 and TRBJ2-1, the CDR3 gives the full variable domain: DGGITQSPKYLFRKEGQNVTLSCEQNLNHDAMYWYRQDPGQGLRLIYYSQIVNDFQKGDIAEGYSVSREKKESFPLTVTSAQKNPTAFYLCASSIPRGRDWVDEQFFGPGTRLTVL.

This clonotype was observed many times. CDR3 in DNA: TGTGCCAGCAGCTTAGCGGGAGGGAAAGAGACCCAGTACTTC. It specifies CASSLAGGKETQYF. The chain uses TRBV13 and TRBJ2-5; 8 bases map to TRBD2. The V gene end was trimmed by 1 base and the J gene end by 3 bases; junction bases not matched to a gene: 1. Germline CDR1 and CDR2: PRHDT and FYEKMQ (reference sequence). This CDR3 is 14 amino acids long.

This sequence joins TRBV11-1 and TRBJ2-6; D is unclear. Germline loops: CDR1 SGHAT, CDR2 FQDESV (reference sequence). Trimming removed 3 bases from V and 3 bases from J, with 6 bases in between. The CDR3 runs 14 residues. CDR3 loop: CASSFQDGANVLTF. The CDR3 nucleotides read TGTGCCAGCAGCTTCCAGGATGGGGCCAACGTCCTGACTTTC.

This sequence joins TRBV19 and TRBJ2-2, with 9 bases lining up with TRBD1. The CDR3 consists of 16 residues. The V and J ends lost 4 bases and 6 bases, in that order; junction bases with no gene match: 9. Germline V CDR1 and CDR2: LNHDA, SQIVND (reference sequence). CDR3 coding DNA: TGTGCCAGTAGTAAGACAGGGGGAACATCTCCCGGGGAGCTGTTTTTT. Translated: CASSKTGGTSPGELFF.

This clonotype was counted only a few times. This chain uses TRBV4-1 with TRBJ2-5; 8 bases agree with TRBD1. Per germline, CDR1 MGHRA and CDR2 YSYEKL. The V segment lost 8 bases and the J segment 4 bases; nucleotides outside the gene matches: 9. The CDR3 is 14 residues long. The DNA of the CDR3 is TGCGCCAGCTCCGATCCAGGGGGCGCAGAGACCCAGTACTTC. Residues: CASSDPGGAETQYF.

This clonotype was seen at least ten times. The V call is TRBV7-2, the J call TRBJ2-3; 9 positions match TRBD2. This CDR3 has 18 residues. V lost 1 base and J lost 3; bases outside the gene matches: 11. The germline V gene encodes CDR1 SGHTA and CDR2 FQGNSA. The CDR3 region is CASSLVGGGGARTDTQYF. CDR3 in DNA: TGTGCCAGCAGCTTAGTAGGTGGCGGGGGGGCCAGGACAGATACGCAGTATTTT.

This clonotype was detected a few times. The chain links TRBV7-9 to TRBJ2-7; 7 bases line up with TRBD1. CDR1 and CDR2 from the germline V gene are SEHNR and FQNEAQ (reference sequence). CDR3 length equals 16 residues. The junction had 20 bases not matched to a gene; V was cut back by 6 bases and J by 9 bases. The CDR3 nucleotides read TGTGCCAGCAGTCGCACACAGGGGACGGGCCGAGTTGTGCAGTACTTC. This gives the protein CASSRTQGTGRVVQYF.

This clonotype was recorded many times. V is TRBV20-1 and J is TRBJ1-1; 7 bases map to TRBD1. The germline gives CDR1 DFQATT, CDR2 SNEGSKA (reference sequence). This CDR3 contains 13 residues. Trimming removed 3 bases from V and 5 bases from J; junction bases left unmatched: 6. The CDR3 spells CSARKGARTEAFF. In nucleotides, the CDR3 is TGCAGTGCTAGGAAGGGGGCGAGGACTGAAGCTTTCTTT.

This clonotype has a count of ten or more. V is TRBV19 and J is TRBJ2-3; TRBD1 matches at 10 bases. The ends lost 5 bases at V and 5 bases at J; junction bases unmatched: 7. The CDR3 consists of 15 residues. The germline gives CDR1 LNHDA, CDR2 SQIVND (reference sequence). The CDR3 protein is CASSPHRDRGDTQYF. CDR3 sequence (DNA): TGTGCCAGTAGTCCTCACCGGGACAGGGGAGATACGCAGTATTTT.

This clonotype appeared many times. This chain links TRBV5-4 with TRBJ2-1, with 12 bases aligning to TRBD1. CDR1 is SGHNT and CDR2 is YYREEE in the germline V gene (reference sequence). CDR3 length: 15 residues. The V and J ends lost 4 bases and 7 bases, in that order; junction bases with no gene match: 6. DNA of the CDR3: TGTGCCAGCAGCCTTGGGACAGGGGGCTATAATGAGCAGTTCTTC. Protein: CASSLGTGGYNEQFF.

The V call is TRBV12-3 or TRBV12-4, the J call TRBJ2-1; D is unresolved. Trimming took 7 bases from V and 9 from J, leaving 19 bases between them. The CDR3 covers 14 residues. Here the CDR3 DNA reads TGTGCCAGCACGACTGCTGGAACCCTCGGTGAGCAGTTCTTC. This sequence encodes CASTTAGTLGEQFF.

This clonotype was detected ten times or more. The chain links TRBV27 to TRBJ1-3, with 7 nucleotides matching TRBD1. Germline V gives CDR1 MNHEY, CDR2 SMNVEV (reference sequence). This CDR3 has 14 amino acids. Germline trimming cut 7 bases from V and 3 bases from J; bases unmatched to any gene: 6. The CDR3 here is CASTAGGVGNTIYF. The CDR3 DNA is TGTGCCAGCACTGCAGGGGGAGTTGGAAACACCATATATTTT.

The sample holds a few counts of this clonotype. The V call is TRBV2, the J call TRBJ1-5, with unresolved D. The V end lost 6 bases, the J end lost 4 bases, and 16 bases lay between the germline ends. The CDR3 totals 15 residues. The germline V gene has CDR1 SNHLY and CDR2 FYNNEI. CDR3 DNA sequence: TGTGCCAGCAGATACGAGGAGGTTGGAAATCAGCCCCAGCATTTT. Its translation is CASRYEEVGNQPQHF.

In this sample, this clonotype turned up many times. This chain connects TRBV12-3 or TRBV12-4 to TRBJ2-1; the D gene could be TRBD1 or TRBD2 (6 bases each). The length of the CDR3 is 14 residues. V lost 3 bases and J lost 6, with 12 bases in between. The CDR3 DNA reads TGTGCCAGCAGTTTTGGGGGGCTGGCCAATGAGCAGTTCTTC. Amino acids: CASSFGGLANEQFF.

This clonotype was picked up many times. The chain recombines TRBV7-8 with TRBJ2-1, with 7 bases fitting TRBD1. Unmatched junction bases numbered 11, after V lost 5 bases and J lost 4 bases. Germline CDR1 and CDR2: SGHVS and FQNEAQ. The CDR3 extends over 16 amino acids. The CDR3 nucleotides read TGTGCCAGCAGCCGGACCGGGACAGTGGGGTACAATGAGCAGTTCTTC. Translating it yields CASSRTGTVGYNEQFF.

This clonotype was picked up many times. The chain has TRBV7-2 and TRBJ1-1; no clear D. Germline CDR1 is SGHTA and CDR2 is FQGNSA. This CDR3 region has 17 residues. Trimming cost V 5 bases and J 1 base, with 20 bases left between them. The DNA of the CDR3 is TGTGCCAGCAGCGATAGGACCCCGATGGATCCGAACACTGAAGCTTTCTTT. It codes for CASSDRTPMDPNTEAFF.

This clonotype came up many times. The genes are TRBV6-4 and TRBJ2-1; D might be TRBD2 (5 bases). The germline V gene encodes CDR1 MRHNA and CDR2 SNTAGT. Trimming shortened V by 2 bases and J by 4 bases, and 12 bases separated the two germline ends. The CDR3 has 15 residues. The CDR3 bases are TGTGCCAGCAGTGACGAAGGACGGGATTACAATGAGCAGTTCTTC. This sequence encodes CASSDEGRDYNEQFF.

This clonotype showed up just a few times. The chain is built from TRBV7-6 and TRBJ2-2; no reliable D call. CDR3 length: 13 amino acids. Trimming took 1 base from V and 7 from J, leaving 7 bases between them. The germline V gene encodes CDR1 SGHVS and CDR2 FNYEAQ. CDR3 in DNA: TGTGCCAGCAGCTTAGATGGGTTCGGGGAGCTGTTTTTT. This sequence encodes CASSLDGFGELFF.

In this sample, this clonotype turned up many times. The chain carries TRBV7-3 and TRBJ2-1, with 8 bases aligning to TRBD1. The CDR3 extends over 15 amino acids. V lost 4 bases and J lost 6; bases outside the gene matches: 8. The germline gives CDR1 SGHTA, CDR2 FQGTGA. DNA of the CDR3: TGTGCCAGCAGCTATGGACAGGGAATGGGCAATGAGCAGTTCTTC. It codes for CASSYGQGMGNEQFF.